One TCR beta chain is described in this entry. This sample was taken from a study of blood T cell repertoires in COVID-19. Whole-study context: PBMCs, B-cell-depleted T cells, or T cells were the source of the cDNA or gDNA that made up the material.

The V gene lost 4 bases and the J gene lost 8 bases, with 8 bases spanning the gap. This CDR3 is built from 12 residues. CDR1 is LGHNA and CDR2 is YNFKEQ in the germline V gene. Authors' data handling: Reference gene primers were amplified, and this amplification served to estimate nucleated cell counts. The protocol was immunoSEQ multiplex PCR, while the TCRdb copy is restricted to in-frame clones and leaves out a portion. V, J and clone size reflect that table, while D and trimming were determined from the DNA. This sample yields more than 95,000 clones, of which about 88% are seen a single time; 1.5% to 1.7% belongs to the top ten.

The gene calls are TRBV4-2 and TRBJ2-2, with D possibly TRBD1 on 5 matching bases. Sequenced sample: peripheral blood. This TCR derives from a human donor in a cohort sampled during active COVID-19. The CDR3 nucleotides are TGTGCCAGCAGCCCAAGGGGTGGGGAGCTGTTTTTT. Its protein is CASSPRGGELFF.